The 4 T cell receptor beta chains presented below share a single source sample, sequenced in a study of tumor-infiltrating lymphocytes in primary liver carcinoma. Priming with a constant-region primer yielded TCR beta cDNA from 400 to 500 ng total RNA. What produced the TCR beta libraries was three nested multiplex PCR rounds using slightly modified ARM-PCR. The first two PCR rounds, nine to ten cycles each, used TRBV1-TRBV30 forward primers and a C-beta reverse primer. From the multiplex PCR reads, TCRdb called clonotypes with MiXCR, one entry per CDR3 protein. The table includes fewer than 350,000 distinct CDR3 sequences, about 60% detected once. The researchers obtained blood RNA from unsorted whole blood and also extracted germline DNA. The sequenced sample consisted of peripheral blood. The receptors stem from a man aged 40-49 years with primary liver carcinoma and hepatitis B virus infection.

V and J are TRBV6-5 and TRBJ2-7; D possibly corresponds to TRBD2 (6 bases). Germline CDR1 reads MNHEY; CDR2 reads SVGAGI. V dropped 2 bases and J dropped 7 bases, with 21 bases sitting between them. The CDR3 contains 16 residues. In DNA, the CDR3 is TGTGCCAGCAGTTACGGAGGGACGTTACTCTACAATGAGCAGTACTTC. Protein: CASSYGGTLLYNEQYF.

This rearrangement joins TRBV19 to TRBJ1-5; weak D call: TRBD1 (6 bases). Germline V lookup: CDR1 LNHDA, CDR2 SQIVND (reference sequence). This CDR3 is 15 amino acids long. V shed 0 bases and J shed 3 bases, with 9 bases lying between them. For the CDR3, the DNA is TGTGCCAGTAGTATAGACGCGGGACACAATCAGCCCCAGCATTTT. This gives the protein CASSIDAGHNQPQHF.

On this clonotype itself: Mismatch with germline at one junction end may stem from a read error. The V call is TRBV5-1, the J call TRBJ2-3; 11 bases map to TRBD2. Germline values: CDR1 SGHRS, CDR2 YFSETQ. This CDR3 is built from 18 residues. The CDR3 loop reads CASRLEVLAGASTDTQYF. DNA for the CDR3: TGCGCCAGCAGATTGGAAGTACTAGCGGGAGCAAGCACAGATACGCAGTATTTT.

On this clonotype itself: A read error may account for a junction end that differs from germline. This chain uses TRBV4-3 with TRBJ2-3, with D perhaps TRBD2 (5 bases). This CDR3 comprises 12 residues. Germline CDR1 is LGHNA and CDR2 is YSLEER. The DNA for the CDR3 is TGCGCCTGCAGCCAGGATCAGCGGACGCAGTATTTT. Translating it yields CACSQDQRTQYF.